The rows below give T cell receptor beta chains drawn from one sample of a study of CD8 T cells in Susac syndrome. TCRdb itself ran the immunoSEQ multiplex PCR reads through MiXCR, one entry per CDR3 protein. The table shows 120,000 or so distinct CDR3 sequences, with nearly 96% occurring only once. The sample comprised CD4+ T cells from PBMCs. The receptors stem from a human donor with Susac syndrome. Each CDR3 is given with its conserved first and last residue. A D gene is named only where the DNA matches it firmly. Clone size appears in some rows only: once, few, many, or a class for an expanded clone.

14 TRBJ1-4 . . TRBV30 CAWSVLRVDEKLFF TGTGCCTGGAGTGTACTCAGGGTAGATGAAAAACTGTTTTTT
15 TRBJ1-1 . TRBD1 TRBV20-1 CSASSGTGLNTEAFF TGCAGTGCTAGTTCCGGGACAGGGTTGAACACTGAAGCTTTCTTT
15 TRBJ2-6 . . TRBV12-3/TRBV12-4 CASSLRTAGANVLTF TGTGCCAGCAGTTTACGGACAGCTGGGGCCAACGTCCTGACTTTC
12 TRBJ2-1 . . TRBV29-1 CSSLQVGNEQFF TGCAGCTCCCTGCAGGTGGGCAATGAGCAGTTCTTC
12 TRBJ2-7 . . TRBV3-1 CASSQGSHEQYF TGTGCCAGCAGCCAAGGGAGCCACGAGCAGTACTTC
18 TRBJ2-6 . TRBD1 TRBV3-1 CASSRVVGQGAGANVLTF TGTGCCAGCAGCCGGGTTGTGGGACAGGGGGCCGGGGCCAACGTCCTGACTTTC
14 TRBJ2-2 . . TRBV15 CATSPEAYTGELFF TGTGCCACCAGCCCGGAGGCGTACACCGGGGAGCTGTTTTTT
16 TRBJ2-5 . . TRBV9 CASSVAPGGGQETQYF TGTGCCAGCAGCGTAGCCCCCGGAGGAGGGCAAGAGACCCAGTACTTC
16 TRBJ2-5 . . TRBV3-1 CASSQGGSTTQETQYF TGTGCCAGCAGCCAAGGGGGTAGCACGACGCAAGAGACCCAGTACTTC
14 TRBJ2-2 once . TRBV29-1 CSVGGFANTGELFF TGCAGCGTTGGAGGGTTCGCGAACACCGGGGAGCTGTTTTTT
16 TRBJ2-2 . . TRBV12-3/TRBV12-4 CASSLVGGALTGELFF TGTGCCAGCAGTTTGGTTGGTGGAGCCCTCACCGGGGAGCTGTTTTTT
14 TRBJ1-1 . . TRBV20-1 CSASHGQKNTEAFF TGCAGTGCTAGTCACGGACAGAAGAACACTGAAGCTTTCTTT
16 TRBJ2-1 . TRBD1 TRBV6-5 CASSYAGTGVINEQFF TGTGCCAGCAGTTACGCCGGGACAGGGGTGATCAATGAGCAGTTCTTC
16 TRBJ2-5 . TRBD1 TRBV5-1 CASSPSGTGAGETQYF TGCGCCAGCAGCCCCTCCGGGACAGGGGCGGGAGAGACCCAGTACTTC
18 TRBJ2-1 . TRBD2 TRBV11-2 CASSLVPSSGRSYNEQFF TGTGCCAGCAGCTTAGTTCCTTCTAGCGGGAGGTCCTACAATGAGCAGTTCTTC
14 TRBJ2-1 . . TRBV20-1 CSVTQGILYNEQFF TGCAGTGTAACCCAGGGGATCCTCTACAATGAGCAGTTCTTC
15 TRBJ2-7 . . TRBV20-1 CSARGRGYKSDEQYF TGCAGTGCTAGGGGTCGTGGTTACAAGTCGGACGAGCAGTACTTC
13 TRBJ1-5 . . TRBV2 CASSGGEDQPQHF TGTGCCAGCAGTGGGGGGGAAGATCAGCCCCAGCATTTT
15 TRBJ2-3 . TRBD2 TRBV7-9 CASTLSTSGTDTQYF TGTGCCAGCACCCTCTCGACTAGCGGCACAGATACGCAGTATTTT
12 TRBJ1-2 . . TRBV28 CASSLRYYGYTF TGTGCCAGCAGTTTGCGGTATTATGGCTACACCTTC
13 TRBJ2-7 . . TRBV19 CASSDRGRYEQYF TGTGCCAGTAGTGACAGAGGACGTTACGAGCAGTACTTC
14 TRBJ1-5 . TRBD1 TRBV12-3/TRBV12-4 CASKVGQGGQPQHF TGTGCCAGCAAGGTGGGACAGGGGGGTCAGCCCCAGCATTTT
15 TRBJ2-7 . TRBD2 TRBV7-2 CASSSRLAGEEEQYF TGTGCCAGCAGCTCCCGACTAGCGGGAGAGGAAGAGCAGTACTTC
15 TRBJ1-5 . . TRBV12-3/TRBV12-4 CASSLDGALKQPQHF TGTGCCAGCAGTTTAGATGGGGCGCTTAAACAGCCCCAGCATTTT
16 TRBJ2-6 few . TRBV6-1 CASSDPTPTGANVLTF TGTGCCAGCAGCGATCCAACACCGACTGGGGCCAACGTCCTGACTTTC
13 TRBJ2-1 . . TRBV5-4 CASSKQVDNEQFF TGTGCCAGCAGCAAACAAGTGGACAATGAGCAGTTCTTC
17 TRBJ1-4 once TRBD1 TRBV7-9 CASSLMPAGTGEEKLFF TGTGCCAGCAGCTTAATGCCGGCTGGGACAGGGGAAGAAAAACTGTTTTTT
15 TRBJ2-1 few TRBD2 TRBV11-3 CASSLEAGVTDEQFF TGTGCCAGCAGCTTAGAAGCGGGAGTGACCGATGAGCAGTTCTTC
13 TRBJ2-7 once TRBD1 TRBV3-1 CASSRFQGDEQYF TGTGCCAGCAGTCGATTCCAGGGGGACGAGCAGTACTTC
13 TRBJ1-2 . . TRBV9 CASSATMGLGYTF TGTGCCAGCAGCGCGACGATGGGCCTTGGCTACACCTTC
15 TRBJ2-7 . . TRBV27 CASKPGQAGAYEQYF TGTGCCAGCAAACCGGGACAGGCGGGGGCCTACGAGCAGTACTTC
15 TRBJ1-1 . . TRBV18 CASSGEQGMNTEAFF TGTGCCAGCTCGGGAGAGCAGGGAATGAACACTGAAGCTTTCTTT
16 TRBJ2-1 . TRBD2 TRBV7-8 CASSALTSGSINEQFF TGTGCCAGCAGCGCCCTGACGAGCGGGAGCATAAATGAGCAGTTCTTC
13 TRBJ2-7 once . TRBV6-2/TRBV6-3 CASSYQGSYEQYF TGTGCCAGCAGTTACCAGGGGTCCTACGAGCAGTACTTC
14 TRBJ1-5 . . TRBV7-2 CASRSGVGNQPQHF TGTGCCAGCAGATCTGGGGTAGGGAATCAGCCCCAGCATTTT
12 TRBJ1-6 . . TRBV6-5 CASSIGNSPLHF TGTGCCAGCAGTATTGGCAATTCACCCCTCCACTTT
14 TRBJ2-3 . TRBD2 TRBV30 CAWSPLAGGNTQYF TGTGCCTGGAGTCCCTTAGCGGGTGGGAATACGCAGTATTTT
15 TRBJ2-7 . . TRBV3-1 CASSLRVEIHYEQYF TGTGCCAGCAGCCTCCGGGTGGAGATTCATTACGAGCAGTACTTC
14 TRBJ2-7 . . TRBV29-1 CSVVAPGHGNEQYF TGCAGCGTTGTGGCCCCGGGACATGGAAACGAGCAGTACTTC
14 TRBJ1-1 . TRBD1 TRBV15 CATSSGQAGTEAFF TGTGCCACCAGCTCAGGACAGGCAGGGACTGAAGCTTTCTTT
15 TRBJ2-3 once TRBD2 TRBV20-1 CSVVSWGGYTDTQYF TGCAGTGTTGTGTCGTGGGGAGGGTACACAGATACGCAGTATTTT
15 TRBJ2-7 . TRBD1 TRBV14 CASSPPGTGLREQYF TGTGCCAGCAGCCCCCCCGGGACAGGGCTCCGCGAGCAGTACTTC
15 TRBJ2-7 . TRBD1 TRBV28 CASSPTRDRGLEQYF TGTGCCAGCAGTCCCACCCGGGACAGGGGGCTCGAGCAGTACTTC
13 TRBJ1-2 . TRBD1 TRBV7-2 CASSLARGVGYTF TGTGCCAGCAGCTTAGCCAGGGGGGTAGGCTACACCTTC
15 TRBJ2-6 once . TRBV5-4 CASSFRTNGANVLTF TGTGCCAGCAGCTTTCGGACGAATGGGGCCAACGTCCTGACTTTC